The entry that follows covers one T cell receptor (beta chain) sequence. Its cognate antigen is unknown. This sample was included in a study of cytomegalovirus exposure and HLA in healthy donors. Notes on the study in general: A likely sequencing artifact accounted for one observed cluster of highly shared sequence variants.

PCR primers comprised 60 Vbeta and 13 Jbeta primers. Measured with immunoSEQ multiplex PCR; TCRdb has only the in-frame clones, and not every one. Found here are some 150,000 clones, over 70% of them singletons; the top ten hold 6.5% to 8%. Germline loops: CDR1 MGHRA, CDR2 YSYEKL. This CDR3 has 14 residues. After removal of 5 bases from V and 1 base from J, the junction contained 4 bases not matched to a gene. Donors were ostensibly healthy at sampling, although undocumented immune exposures were probable. The chain recombines TRBV4-1 with TRBJ2-5; 7 nucleotides agree with TRBD2. The TCR comes from a middle-aged woman in good health and CMV-seropositive. Material for sequencing was PBMCs. The CDR3: CASSTGLVQETQYF. The CDR3 coding sequence is TGCGCCAGCAGCACTGGACTAGTCCAAGAGACCCAGTACTTC.